One TCR beta chain is described in this entry. The antigen is not known. The sample comes from a study of cytomegalovirus exposure and HLA in healthy donors. Study-wide context: Within an early data release were about 85 million unique TCRs drawn from HLA-typed donors. Notes on the study in general: Analyses of presence/absence relied on an assumption of roughly uniform sequencing depth across donors. The study flagged some 170 TCR beta chains as cytomegalovirus-associated.

The CDR3 is 13 residues long. CDR1 is SGHAT and CDR2 is FQDESV in the germline V gene (reference sequence). V dropped 10 bases and J dropped 6; count of bases not matched to a gene: 8. The primer mix had 60 Vbeta and 13 Jbeta primers. In the study's own analysis: Later work found 65 million to 100 million unique TCR beta chains, with 10 million to 14 million shared. Only in-frame clones appear in the TCRdb table, and some are missing; sequencing was by immunoSEQ multiplex PCR. D and trimming were read from the DNA, whereas the V and J calls and clone size are those reported in that table. Its listing shows over 100,000 clones.

The TCR comes from a man aged 18 to 35 in good health and CMV-seronegative. This chain uses TRBV11-1 with TRBJ2-1; 8 nucleotides align to TRBD1. The sample comprised PBMCs. CDR3: CATGQGGVNEQFF. The CDR3 DNA is TGTGCCACCGGACAGGGTGGCGTCAATGAGCAGTTCTTC.